This T cell receptor beta chain was retrieved from a study of cytomegalovirus exposure and HLA in healthy donors. Study observations and caveats: Per published reports, the classifier diagnosed cytomegalovirus status with high specificity and sensitivity.

As regards this clone: The antigen is undetermined.

Participants comprised healthy donors of bone marrow. The V segment lost 5 bases and the J segment 8 bases; nucleotides outside the gene matches: 6. There are 15 residues in the CDR3. Germline loops: CDR1 SGHVS, CDR2 FNYEAQ. 13 Jbeta primers and 60 Vbeta primers were used for the PCR. Clones were read by immunoSEQ multiplex PCR, and TCRdb kept only the in-frame ones, dropping some. The sample has roughly 200,000 clones, more than 65% seen once. Sequencing input: PBMCs. The V gene is TRBV7-6, the J gene TRBJ1-6; TRBD1 matches at 10 bases. This receptor was taken from a woman between 45 and 65 years old in good health and CMV-seronegative. This CDR3 reads CASSRGDRGDSPLHF. The DNA of the CDR3 is TGTGCCAGCAGCCGCGGGGACAGGGGCGATTCACCCCTCCACTTT.